This record looks at one TCR beta chain sequence and its context. Its target antigen remains unknown. No much larger clone is present one base from it, and per-base qualities are unavailable. This sample is part of a study of PD-1 blockade in classical Hodgkin lymphoma (dated by TCRdb to 2018 to 2021). In terms of the full investigation: Nivolumab dosing was 3 mg/kg intravenously every 2 weeks, continuing until either disease progression or unacceptable toxicity. A peripheral blood immune signature of response to PD-1 blockade in classical Hodgkin lymphoma was defined using TCR beta sequencing and CyTOF.

Study-wide conclusions, independent of this receptor: Diversity was lower in patients who began nivolumab less than 1 year after ASCT, so these patients were left out of later analyses to avoid confounding by immune reconstitution. Among trial patients, those achieving complete response had baseline diversity similar to that of newly diagnosed patients, while diversity was significantly lower in partial responders and progressors. Only a single clinical trial cohort was studied, and what caused the repertoire differences, possibly disease activity or prior therapy, remained undefined. By C4D1, a significant rise was seen in CD4+ TCR diversity but not in CD8+ TCR diversity (p=0.0027 vs p=0.16), and the rise was most apparent among complete responders (p=0.02). Baseline TCR diversity was reported to be lower in newly diagnosed patients than in healthy donors and to be lower still in relapsed/refractory patients.

CDR1 and CDR2 are read off the germline V gene (reference sequence) as SEHNR and FQNEAQ. The CDR3 numbers 14 residues from cysteine through phenylalanine. Only CDR3 DNA remains: 42 bases, in frame from the first base. V gives up 5 bases and J gives up 1 base, and the segment between their germline ends measures 12 bases. Genomic DNA was isolated using the Qiagen DNeasy kit from unsorted PBMCs as well as from negatively selected CD4+ and CD8+ fractions. TCR beta CDR3 regions were subjected to amplification by immunoSEQ multiplex PCR with primers that anneal to V and J segments. Amplification bias was minimized using a synthetic immune receptor repertoire, and residual bias was removed computationally after sequencing. For the original study's pipeline: Custom Python scripts were used to quantify repertoire diversity as the Shannon entropy index. Unsorted, CD4+ and CD8+ repertoires were analyzed separately, except in combined analyses where CD4+ and CD8+ sequences were merged in silico. A clone was considered expanded if an increase in frequency of at least 2-fold after treatment relative to C1D1 was found, and a pseudocount of 0.5 was applied to clones undetected at baseline. Singleton clones were defined as clones with 0 or 1 copy at C1D1, and non-singleton clones were defined as clones with 2 or more copies. By matching protein sequences in sorted samples from the same patient, clones expanded in unsorted samples were annotated as CD4+, CD8+ or unknown. Wilcoxon tests were applied to paired samples to test diversity changes from C1D1 to C4D1. TCRdb took over this immuneACCESS table, retaining in-frame rearrangements with V and J assigned. Such tables are incomplete; in checked studies, under half of the missing clones stem from an unresolved V gene, and the remainder is unexplained. The V and J calls and clone size were taken over from that table, and D and trimming were inferred from the DNA. The sample includes 40,000 to 45,000 clones, with 55% to 70% observed a single time. Over 2% of the sample is taken by the ten largest.

The time point tag for this specimen amounts to: cycle 4 day 1 (C4D1), after 6 weeks of nivolumab. All trial patients had relapsed after autologous stem cell transplantation, with cohorts A, B and C differing in prior brentuximab vedotin exposure. The trial cohort was composed of about 58 patients with relapsed/refractory classical Hodgkin lymphoma, for whom complete response, partial response or progressive disease was recorded as best overall response. In the multi-cohort phase II CheckMate 205 trial, trial patients received single-agent nivolumab. An independent review committee assessed best overall response using the 2007 International Working Group response criteria. Trial PBMCs were collected immediately before nivolumab initiation (C1D1) and during therapy at cycle 2 day 1 and cycle 4 day 1. Peripheral blood was collected in 8 mL Vacutainer Cell Preparation Tubes, from which PBMCs were isolated by centrifugation and then cryopreserved.

The TCR was taken from a human donor with classical Hodgkin lymphoma. The sample consisted of peripheral blood mononuclear cells (PBMCs), taken before the fourth cycle of nivolumab. Recombination linked TRBV7-9 to TRBJ2-7; the D segment could be TRBD2, given 6 matching bases. The nucleotide sequence reads as follows: TGTGCCAGCAGCCCCCGGGACTTGTCCTACGAGCAGTACTTC. The resulting protein is CASSPRDLSYEQYF. Supplemented by the reference TRBV7-9 and TRBJ2-7 proteins around the CDR3, the complete variable domain is DTGVSQNPRHKITKRGQNVTFRCDPISEHNRLYWYRQTLGQGPEFLTYFQNEAQLEKSRLLSDRFSAERPKGSFSTLEIQRTEQGDSAMYLCASSPRDLSYEQYFGPGTRLTVT.